This is a list of T cell receptor beta chains from one sample in a study of vaccination and CD4 T cells after COVID-19. Each CDR3 protein is one row after TCRdb ran MiXCR on the PCR reads. The table has about 20,000 distinct CDR3 sequences, around half seen once; the top ten hold about 5%. No antigen is known for these receptors. The sample consisted of CD4+ T cells from blood, cultured in vitro, taken before SARS-CoV-2 vaccination. Receptor source: a human donor who had recovered from COVID-19. Both conserved end residues are part of each CDR3. Fields, in order: V gene, clone size, D gene, J gene, CDR3 protein, CDR3 DNA. The D gene is left open where the match is weak. Size is stated for part of the rows, as once, few or many counts, or as a class when the clone is expanded.

V gene: TRBV15; clone size: few; D gene: .; J gene: TRBJ2-3; CDR3 protein: CATSRGARTDTQYF; CDR3 DNA: TGTGCCACCAGCAGGGGGGCCCGCACAGATACGCAGTATTTT
V gene: TRBV27; clone size: .; D gene: .; J gene: TRBJ2-5; CDR3 protein: CASSLSGGRGQQETQYF; CDR3 DNA: TGTGCCAGCAGTTTATCTGGTGGCAGGGGACAACAGGAGACCCAGTACTTC
V gene: TRBV27; clone size: .; D gene: .; J gene: TRBJ1-5; CDR3 protein: CASSFSGGQPQHF; CDR3 DNA: TGTGCCAGCAGTTTCAGTGGGGGTCAGCCCCAGCATTTT
V gene: TRBV11-3; clone size: .; D gene: .; J gene: TRBJ2-1; CDR3 protein: CASSLVDAFSSYNEQFF; CDR3 DNA: TGTGCCAGCAGCTTAGTGGATGCTTTTAGCTCCTACAATGAGCAGTTCTTC
V gene: TRBV6-2/TRBV6-3; clone size: .; D gene: TRBD2; J gene: TRBJ2-5; CDR3 protein: CASRTSGRIETQYF; CDR3 DNA: TGTGCCAGCAGGACTAGCGGGAGGATAGAGACCCAGTACTTC
V gene: TRBV20-1; clone size: .; D gene: TRBD2; J gene: TRBJ2-7; CDR3 protein: CSATLAGAREQYF; CDR3 DNA: TGCAGTGCTACCCTAGCGGGAGCGAGGGAGCAGTACTTC
V gene: TRBV12-3/TRBV12-4; clone size: few; D gene: .; J gene: TRBJ2-1; CDR3 protein: CASTLGGLHEQFF; CDR3 DNA: TGTGCCAGCACCTTGGGTGGGTTGCATGAGCAGTTCTTC
V gene: TRBV3-1; clone size: .; D gene: .; J gene: TRBJ1-6; CDR3 protein: CASSQGFRTGKGSPLHF; CDR3 DNA: TGTGCCAGCAGCCAGGGGTTCCGGACTGGGAAAGGTTCACCCCTCCACTTT
V gene: TRBV20-1; clone size: .; D gene: .; J gene: TRBJ2-5; CDR3 protein: CSARASQETQYF; CDR3 DNA: TGCAGTGCTAGGGCGTCCCAAGAGACCCAGTACTTC
V gene: TRBV15; clone size: few; D gene: .; J gene: TRBJ2-7; CDR3 protein: CATSRAAQGSYEQYF; CDR3 DNA: TGTGCCACCAGCAGAGCCGCACAGGGCTCCTACGAGCAGTACTTC
V gene: TRBV19; clone size: .; D gene: .; J gene: TRBJ2-2; CDR3 protein: CASSIEGYTGELFF; CDR3 DNA: TGTGCCAGTAGTATAGAGGGTTACACCGGGGAGCTGTTTTTT
V gene: TRBV19; clone size: few; D gene: TRBD1; J gene: TRBJ1-1; CDR3 protein: CASSNGQVKNTEAFF; CDR3 DNA: TGTGCCAGTAGTAATGGACAGGTTAAGAACACTGAAGCTTTCTTT
V gene: TRBV6-2/TRBV6-3; clone size: .; D gene: .; J gene: TRBJ2-3; CDR3 protein: CASTNPGLVTDTQYF; CDR3 DNA: TGTGCCAGCACAAACCCTGGCCTAGTAACAGATACGCAGTATTTT
V gene: TRBV7-2; clone size: .; D gene: .; J gene: TRBJ1-1; CDR3 protein: CASSTGIYGTEAFF; CDR3 DNA: TGTGCCAGCAGCACAGGGATTTATGGGACTGAAGCTTTCTTT
V gene: TRBV25-1; clone size: .; D gene: TRBD1; J gene: TRBJ1-6; CDR3 protein: CASSQTGFNSPLHF; CDR3 DNA: TGTGCCAGCAGCCAGACAGGGTTTAATTCACCCCTCCACTTT
V gene: TRBV20-1; clone size: .; D gene: TRBD1; J gene: TRBJ2-3; CDR3 protein: CSARRQGARFTDTQYF; CDR3 DNA: TGCAGTGCTAGGCGACAGGGGGCGAGGTTCACAGATACGCAGTATTTT
V gene: TRBV19; clone size: .; D gene: .; J gene: TRBJ2-7; CDR3 protein: CASSAREEQYF; CDR3 DNA: TGTGCCAGTAGCGCCAGAGAAGAGCAGTACTTC
V gene: TRBV27; clone size: few; D gene: TRBD1; J gene: TRBJ1-2; CDR3 protein: CASSRSTGGRYNYGYTF; CDR3 DNA: TGTGCCAGCAGTCGATCGACAGGGGGGAGGTACAACTATGGCTACACCTTC
V gene: TRBV6-1; clone size: .; D gene: TRBD2; J gene: TRBJ2-2; CDR3 protein: CASSVLAGSTGELFF; CDR3 DNA: TGTGCCAGCAGTGTGTTAGCGGGATCGACCGGGGAGCTGTTTTTT
V gene: TRBV30; clone size: .; D gene: .; J gene: TRBJ1-5; CDR3 protein: CAWSVGTGFAQPQHF; CDR3 DNA: TGTGCCTGGAGTGTGGGTACAGGGTTTGCTCAGCCCCAGCATTTT
V gene: TRBV5-1; clone size: once; D gene: .; J gene: TRBJ1-6; CDR3 protein: CASSLVRAGNSPLHF; CDR3 DNA: TGCGCCAGCAGCTTGGTCAGGGCCGGCAATTCACCCCTCCACTTT
V gene: TRBV20-1; clone size: few; D gene: .; J gene: TRBJ1-2; CDR3 protein: CSARDGHRRGGYTF; CDR3 DNA: TGCAGTGCTAGGGACGGACATAGGAGGGGTGGCTACACCTTC
V gene: TRBV2; clone size: few; D gene: TRBD1; J gene: TRBJ1-2; CDR3 protein: CASSGRTGHNYGYTF; CDR3 DNA: TGTGCCAGCAGTGGGAGGACAGGTCATAACTATGGCTACACCTTC
V gene: TRBV6-1; clone size: .; D gene: TRBD2; J gene: TRBJ2-1; CDR3 protein: CASSVSSGGYNEQFF; CDR3 DNA: TGTGCCAGCAGTGTATCTAGCGGGGGTTACAATGAGCAGTTCTTC
V gene: TRBV7-2; clone size: .; D gene: .; J gene: TRBJ1-6; CDR3 protein: CASRPLETASYNSPLHF; CDR3 DNA: TGTGCCAGCCGCCCTCTCGAGACCGCCTCCTATAATTCACCCCTCCACTTT
V gene: TRBV7-2; clone size: .; D gene: .; J gene: TRBJ2-7; CDR3 protein: CASSLGAGSSYEQYF; CDR3 DNA: TGTGCCAGCAGCTTAGGGGCAGGGAGCTCCTACGAGCAGTACTTC
V gene: TRBV10-1; clone size: few; D gene: .; J gene: TRBJ1-1; CDR3 protein: CASSVNMNTEAFF; CDR3 DNA: TGCGCCAGCAGTGTAAACATGAACACTGAAGCTTTCTTT